Given below is one T cell receptor (beta chain) in context. Its antigen is currently not known. Base qualities were left out, and no much larger clone turns up one base away. Trimming removed 5 bases from V and 7 bases from J, leaving 17 bases between the germline ends. Including the terminal cysteine and phenylalanine, the CDR3 comprises 14 residues. Just the 42-base CDR3 DNA is kept, in frame starting at base 1. The data stem from a study of Graves' ophthalmopathy and Graves' hyperthyroidism (dated by TCRdb to the late 2010s). A note on the overall study: Peripheral blood was collected before any treatment was given, at the time of initial diagnosis. In total, 135 blood samples were TCR-sequenced: some 40 ophthalmopathy, under 85 hyperthyroidism and some 17 hyperthyroidism-to-ophthalmopathy patients. TCR beta repertoire signatures were used to distinguish Graves' ophthalmopathy from Graves' hyperthyroidism and to predict progression to ophthalmopathy. The independent validation cohort included some 19 hyperthyroidism patients plus 17 patients who later progressed from hyperthyroidism to ophthalmopathy. Following sample collection, hyperthyroidism patients were given methimazole at a starting dose of 30 mg daily, and ophthalmopathy patients were given high-dose intravenous methylprednisolone. To explore V-J signatures distinguishing ophthalmopathy from hyperthyroidism, a discovery set of around 100 patients (roughly 45 ophthalmopathy, roughly 60 stable hyperthyroidism) was enrolled. For training and testing, the approximately 92 patients in the discovery cohort were randomly divided in a 7:3 ratio. In five or six hyperthyroidism patients, T-cell repertoires of thyroid tissue and blood were compared.

For repertoire sequencing, TCR beta CDR3 regions were amplified from RNA transcripts. The first round was an RT-PCR using HTBI primers with the Qiagen OneStep RT-PCR kit, and this first round was followed by a second-round multiplex PCR, then size selection and purification. Sequencing of the libraries was carried out on an Illumina HiSeq2000 in paired-end mode with 100 bp reads. The authors' pipeline ran thus. SOAPnuke was used for read processing, and reads with adapters, uncalled bases, a mean Phred below 15, or no exact constant-primer or identifier match were discarded. High-quality paired reads were merged with COPE v1.2.5. Unique nucleotide sequences were defined as clonotypes and aligned to IMGT TRB V, D and J references using MiTCR v1.1. The analysis was limited to V-J combinations with a frequency above 0.0001, which together covered 99% to 99.2% of the repertoires. For each V-J combination, a TCR clonal expansion and chaos score was defined as F50 clonal expansion divided by the chaos observed in the TCRdist matrix. Features were reduced by Welch's t-statistics and random forest to more than 10 V-J combinations, which fed a naive Bayes classifier. Thyroid-blood repertoire similarity was quantified with the Morisita-Horn index. TCRdb reanalyzed the raw reads on its own, using fastp at Q25 for trimming and MiXCR for clone calling, and kept in-frame beta chains. Each CDR3 protein appears once, grouped with its most common genes and DNA. The V and J calls come from TCRdb's annotation, not from the publication. The sample contains roughly 500,000 distinct CDR3 sequences, about 15% of them found a single time. The ten largest make up 9.5% to 10% of the sample.

The ophthalmopathy patients had moderately to severely active disease, with a Clinical Activity Score of 3 or higher, a NOSPECS grade of 4 or higher, and a disease duration of less than 3 months. Anyone with other autoimmune diseases, uncontrolled infections, pregnancy or lactation was excluded from the study. Clinical symptoms, serum thyroxine, TRAb, thyroid ultrasound and orbital computed tomography formed the basis of the diagnosis. PBMCs were isolated from approximately 10 ml of fresh peripheral blood by Ficoll-Paque density gradient centrifugation. Total RNA was extracted using Trizol reagent, and RNA quality was checked on an Agilent 2100 Bioanalyzer. Here is what the overall study found, with its caveats: In validation, the model predicted ophthalmopathy progression with nearly 71% sensitivity and approximately 75% specificity; some 13 predicted patients were CT-confirmed with GO in a median of approximately six months. Among expanded thyroid clonotypes with frequency above 0.001, most also showed up in blood, which suggests that blood repertoires may reflect the thyroid immune response. The 13-signature model separated ophthalmopathy from stable hyperthyroidism with around 90% sensitivity and roughly 84% specificity in cross-validation, and 80%/75% in the test set. No statistical method was used to predetermine the sample size, and group allocation was not hidden from the investigators.

The source is a woman in her thirties with Graves' ophthalmopathy. Donor details come from another sample of the same person, matched by shared clones. The chain links TRBV12-3 or TRBV12-4 with TRBJ1-1, with no D gene named confidently. Sequenced input: blood. The nucleotide sequence reads TGTGCCAGCAGTCCTAGTAGGGTGATCAGTGAAGCTTTCTTT. Its amino acids are CASSPSRVISEAFF.